A selection of T cell receptor beta chains follows, all from one sample in a study of blood T cell repertoires in COVID-19. Libraries were prepared by immunoSEQ multiplex PCR; TCRdb keeps only in-frame clonotypes and omits some of them. The data show about 140,000 clones, approximately 80% seen once. The specimen sequenced was peripheral blood. These receptors all stem from a human donor in a cohort sampled during active COVID-19. CDR3s include the opening cysteine and the closing phenylalanine or tryptophan. A D gene is named only where the DNA matches it firmly. Clone size is shown for a subset of rows, as once, few, many or a class of expanded clone.

NA	TRBV2	NA	TRBJ1-1	CASSAQGRDTEAFF	TGTGCCAGCAGTGCTCAGGGAAGAGACACTGAAGCTTTCTTT
NA	TRBV7-2	NA	TRBJ2-5	CASSRVISETQYF	TGTGCCAGCAGCCGAGTTATTTCAGAGACCCAGTACTTC
NA	TRBV30	TRBD2	TRBJ2-1	CAWGGTSGLHSYNEQFF	TGTGCCTGGGGGGGGACTAGCGGGCTACACTCCTACAATGAGCAGTTCTTC
few	TRBV6-1	TRBD1	TRBJ1-5	CASSEATGNQPQHF	TGTGCCAGCAGTGAAGCGACAGGGAATCAGCCCCAGCATTTT
NA	TRBV4-1	TRBD1	TRBJ2-5	CASSQDLLRDRGETQYF	TGCGCCAGCAGCCAAGATCTCCTGAGGGACAGAGGGGAGACCCAGTACTTC
NA	TRBV2	NA	TRBJ1-3	CASSEQGFANTIYF	TGTGCCAGCAGTGAACAGGGGTTCGCGAACACCATATATTTT
NA	TRBV19	TRBD1	TRBJ1-1	CASSEQGSTEAFF	TGTGCCAGTAGTGAACAGGGGTCCACTGAAGCTTTCTTT
NA	TRBV11-3	NA	TRBJ1-1	CASSIQRRSEAFF	TGTGCCAGCAGCATACAGCGGAGGAGTGAAGCTTTCTTT
NA	TRBV11-3	NA	TRBJ2-7	CASSLGLRIYEQYF	TGTGCCAGCAGCTTAGGTCTGAGGATATACGAGCAGTACTTC
NA	TRBV5-8	TRBD1	TRBJ1-3	CASSLPGQGLGNTIYF	TGTGCCAGCAGCTTACCGGGACAGGGTCTTGGAAACACCATATATTTT
NA	TRBV7-2	NA	TRBJ1-2	CASSQSGGYGYTF	TGTGCCAGCAGCCAGTCGGGGGGTTATGGCTACACCTTC
NA	TRBV6-6	NA	TRBJ1-3	CASSRLDRTGSSGNTIYF	TGTGCCAGCAGTCGCCTAGACCGAACAGGGAGCTCTGGAAACACCATATATTTT
NA	TRBV5-1	NA	TRBJ2-3	CASSLNGGVTDTQYF	TGCGCCAGCAGCTTGAACGGGGGTGTCACAGATACGCAGTATTTT
few	TRBV2	NA	TRBJ2-1	CASSELVAYNEQFF	TGTGCCAGCAGTGAACTCGTAGCGTACAATGAGCAGTTCTTC
NA	TRBV6-5	NA	TRBJ2-7	CASSYQWDTVYEQYF	TGTGCCAGCAGTTACCAATGGGACACGGTCTACGAGCAGTACTTC
NA	TRBV5-1	NA	TRBJ1-6	CASSPVPGLDNSPLHF	TGCGCCAGCAGTCCCGTCCCAGGGCTTGATAATTCACCCCTCCACTTT
NA	TRBV9	NA	TRBJ1-2	CASSVGVGGYGYTF	TGTGCCAGCAGCGTAGGGGTGGGAGGCTATGGCTACACCTTC
NA	TRBV5-4	TRBD2	TRBJ2-5	CASSQTLAGGKTQYF	TGTGCCAGCAGTCAAACACTAGCGGGAGGGAAGACCCAGTACTTC
NA	TRBV7-3	TRBD2	TRBJ2-1	CASSPGLANNEQFF	TGTGCCAGCAGCCCGGGACTAGCGAATAATGAGCAGTTCTTC
NA	TRBV19	NA	TRBJ2-1	CASSIVQANEQFF	TGTGCCAGTAGTATAGTACAGGCCAATGAGCAGTTCTTC
NA	TRBV19	TRBD1	TRBJ2-1	CASSPGGLSYNEQFF	TGTGCCAGTAGTCCAGGGGGCTTGTCCTACAATGAGCAGTTCTTC
NA	TRBV2	NA	TRBJ1-5	CASSGDGGDQPQHF	TGTGCCAGCAGTGGGGACGGAGGGGATCAGCCCCAGCATTTT
NA	TRBV5-1	TRBD1	TRBJ1-2	CASSQQDRGTSYTF	TGCGCCAGCAGCCAGCAGGACAGGGGGACTAGCTACACCTTC
NA	TRBV7-3	TRBD2	TRBJ2-5	CASSLTFAGGGIETQYF	TGTGCCAGCAGCTTAACCTTCGCGGGAGGTGGTATAGAGACCCAGTACTTC
NA	TRBV6-2/TRBV6-3	TRBD1	TRBJ1-1	CASSWTGMSTEAFF	TGTGCCAGCAGCTGGACAGGGATGAGCACTGAAGCTTTCTTT
NA	TRBV5-5	TRBD1	TRBJ1-4	CASSLAYGTGWSTNEKLFF	TGTGCCAGCAGCTTAGCGTATGGGACAGGGTGGTCAACTAATGAAAAACTGTTTTTT
NA	TRBV18	NA	TRBJ1-5	CASSPQEGPQHF	TGTGCCAGCTCACCACAAGAGGGACCCCAGCATTTT
NA	TRBV5-1	NA	TRBJ1-1	CASSLTTPGTEAFF	TGCGCCAGCAGCTTGACGACACCAGGCACTGAAGCTTTCTTT
NA	TRBV6-2/TRBV6-3	NA	TRBJ1-1	CASSYAPKKGRGTEAFF	TGTGCCAGCAGTTACGCGCCAAAGAAGGGTCGGGGGACTGAAGCTTTCTTT
few	TRBV2	TRBD2	TRBJ2-1	CASSPPAGGTNEQFF	TGTGCCAGCAGTCCCCCAGCGGGGGGAACGAATGAGCAGTTCTTC
many	TRBV4-2	NA	TRBJ1-5	CASSQQGLRQPQHF	TGTGCCAGCAGCCAACAGGGCCTGCGGCAGCCCCAGCATTTT
once	TRBV19	TRBD1	TRBJ2-3	CASSRDSPFGDTQYF	TGTGCCAGTAGTCGGGACAGTCCGTTTGGAGATACGCAGTATTTT
NA	TRBV5-1	NA	TRBJ1-2	CASSRGAGSDYGYTF	TGCGCCAGCAGCCGGGGAGCGGGCTCTGACTATGGCTACACCTTC
NA	TRBV27	TRBD1	TRBJ1-6	CASSPTGDSSPLHF	TGTGCCAGCAGCCCCACAGGGGATAGTTCACCCCTCCACTTT
NA	TRBV3-1/TRBV3-2	NA	TRBJ2-6	CASSQGGDVLTF	TGTGCCAGCAGCCAAGGGGGGGACGTCCTGACTTTC
NA	TRBV6-5	TRBD1	TRBJ2-5	CASGTGQETQYF	TGTGCCAGCGGGACAGGCCAAGAGACCCAGTACTTC
NA	TRBV11-2	NA	TRBJ2-1	CASSLAGIEQFF	TGTGCCAGCAGCTTAGCAGGGATTGAGCAGTTCTTC
NA	TRBV10-3	TRBD1	TRBJ1-2	CAISARQGEAGYTF	TGTGCCATCAGTGCACGACAGGGGGAGGCTGGCTACACCTTC
NA	TRBV3-1/TRBV3-2	TRBD2	TRBJ2-1	CASSQDLASGSDDEQFF	TGTGCCAGCAGCCAAGATCTAGCTAGCGGGTCTGACGATGAGCAGTTCTTC
NA	TRBV19	TRBD1	TRBJ2-3	CASSTGGEPSTDTQYF	TGTGCCAGTTCGACAGGGGGAGAACCGAGCACAGATACGCAGTATTTT
few	TRBV7-3	TRBD2	TRBJ2-1	CASSLTSGGPINEQFF	TGTGCCAGCAGCTTGACTAGCGGGGGGCCTATCAATGAGCAGTTCTTC
NA	TRBV19	TRBD1	TRBJ1-5	CASGRQGGQPQHF	TGTGCCAGTGGGAGACAGGGCGGTCAGCCCCAGCATTTT
NA	TRBV4-1	TRBD1	TRBJ1-4	CASSQRQGFNEKLFF	TGCGCCAGCAGCCAACGACAGGGCTTTAATGAAAAACTGTTTTTT
NA	TRBV30	NA	TRBJ1-2	CAWSAMFGPGKGGYTF	TGTGCCTGGAGTGCTATGTTTGGGCCAGGGAAAGGTGGCTACACCTTC
few	TRBV2	TRBD1	TRBJ1-2	CASRDRGGNTF	TGTGCCAGCAGGGACAGGGGGGGAAACACCTTC
NA	TRBV11-2	NA	TRBJ1-5	CASSLGSEYSNQPQHF	TGTGCCAGCAGCTTAGGTTCCGAGTATAGCAATCAGCCCCAGCATTTT
NA	TRBV19	TRBD1	TRBJ1-5	CASRDRELSNQPQHF	TGTGCGTCTAGGGACAGGGAATTGAGCAATCAGCCCCAGCATTTT
NA	TRBV5-1	NA	TRBJ1-5	CASSLGPDQPQHF	TGCGCCAGCAGCTTGGGCCCAGATCAGCCCCAGCATTTT
NA	TRBV2	NA	TRBJ1-5	CASSDTGIHQPQHF	TGTGCCAGCAGTGACACAGGGATTCATCAGCCCCAGCATTTT
NA	TRBV14	TRBD1	TRBJ1-3	CASSPKRGLEAGNTIYF	TGTGCCAGCAGCCCCAAGAGGGGGCTTGAGGCTGGAAACACCATATATTTT
NA	TRBV4-3	TRBD1	TRBJ1-2	CASSQARTGVYGYTF	TGCGCCAGCAGCCAAGCCCGGACAGGGGTCTATGGCTACACCTTC
NA	TRBV21-1	NA	TRBJ2-1	CASSPDRGDEQFF	TGTGCCAGCAGCCCCGACAGGGGTGATGAGCAGTTCTTC
NA	TRBV9	TRBD2	TRBJ2-5	CASSVAGAGGPQETQYF	TGTGCCAGCAGCGTAGCCGGAGCGGGGGGCCCCCAAGAGACCCAGTACTTC
NA	TRBV6-6	NA	TRBJ2-3	CASSYSRDTDTQYF	TGTGCCAGCAGTTACTCGAGGGACACAGATACGCAGTATTTT
NA	TRBV19	TRBD1	TRBJ2-7	CASRRTGDYEQYF	TGTGCCAGTAGAAGGACAGGGGACTACGAGCAGTACTTC